This TCR beta chain was identified in a study of cytomegalovirus exposure and HLA in healthy donors. As concerns this clone: The antigen is not known.

Study-level results: Researchers catalogued roughly 150 TCR beta chains as cytomegalovirus-associated.

PCR amplification relied on 60 Vbeta primers (plus 13 Jbeta primers). The protocol was immunoSEQ multiplex PCR, while the TCRdb copy is restricted to in-frame clones and leaves out a portion. The sample lists approximately 100,000 clones; over 60% were seen once. Though probably carrying unrecorded immune exposures, donors were nominally healthy at sampling. The origin of this receptor is a female donor in good health and CMV-seropositive. Sequencing input: PBMCs.

CDR3 residues: CSVGGSDRGYATNEKLFF. The CDR3 DNA sequence: TGCAGCGTTGGCGGCTCGGACAGGGGCTATGCAACTAATGAAAAACTGTTTTTT. The genes are TRBV29-1 and TRBJ1-4; 9 nucleotides align to TRBD1. CDR3 size: 18 residues. The trim removed 4 bases at V and 0 bases at J, leaving 12 bases unmatched. Per the germline V gene, CDR1 is SQVTM and CDR2 is ANQGSEA.